Presented here are 6 T cell receptor beta chains from one specimen sequenced in a study of shared clonotypes between healthy human individuals. Profiling relied on immunoSEQ multiplex PCR, and the TCRdb table lists in-frame clones only, not all of them. Here the sample spans around 2,000,000 clones, roughly 95% being singletons. CD45RO-negative CD8 cells positively selected for CCR7 made up the naive population, which excluded terminally differentiated effector memory CD45RA+ cells. Sequenced sample: naive CD8+ T cells sorted from blood. The receptors here all came from a man younger than 35 in good health.

The chain uses TRBV9 and TRBJ1-4; maybe TRBD1 (5 bases). Trimming removed 4 bases from V and 5 bases from J, with 15 bases in between. Germline V lookup: CDR1 SGDLS, CDR2 YYNGEE. This CDR3 is 15 amino acids long. CDR3 nucleotides: TGTGCCAGCAGCTATGGGGCAGAAGGAAATGAAAAACTGTTTTTT. As protein: CASSYGAEGNEKLFF.

The J gene is TRBJ1-1, the V gene TRBV9; 8 bases map to TRBD1. The CDR3 is 14 amino acids. Germline V CDR1 and CDR2: SGDLS, YYNGEE. With V trimmed by 3 bases and J by 6 bases, 7 bases remained unmatched. As DNA, the CDR3 is TGTGCCAGCAGCGCCGGGACAGGTGGTTCTGAAGCTTTCTTT. Translation: CASSAGTGGSEAFF.

V usage is TRBV7-8 and J usage is TRBJ2-1; a possible D gene is TRBD2 (5 bases). Germline CDR1 is SGHVS and CDR2 is FQNEAQ. V was pared by 5 bases and J by 6 bases, with 23 bases between. CDR3 length equals 17 residues. The CDR3 reads CASSLLLSAGPANEQFF. DNA of the CDR3: TGTGCCAGCAGCCTACTCTTGTCGGCGGGCCCCGCCAATGAGCAGTTCTTC. The variable domain in full, completed from reference TRBV7-8 and TRBJ2-1, reads GAGVSQSPRYKVAKRGQDVALRCDPISGHVSLFWYQQALGQGPEFLTYFQNEAQLDKSGLPSDRFFAERPEGSVSTLKIQRTQQEDSAVYLCASSLLLSAGPANEQFFGPGTRLTVL.

A remark on this clone: This same CDR3 is encoded by further DNA sequences in the sample. V usage is TRBV7-6 and J usage is TRBJ2-2; D may correspond to TRBD1 or TRBD2 (5 bases each). The V gene's germline CDR1 is SGHVS and CDR2 FNYEAQ. Trimming shortened V by 3 bases and J by 3 bases, and 5 bases separated the two germline ends. This CDR3 comprises 13 residues. The CDR3 protein is CASSLGDTGELFF. CDR3 DNA: TGTGCCAGCAGCTTGGGGGACACCGGGGAGCTGTTTTTT.

V is TRBV2 and J is TRBJ2-5; D gene unclear. The CDR3 is 13 amino acids. The germline V gene has CDR1 SNHLY and CDR2 FYNNEI. V dropped 10 bases and J dropped 5 bases, with 17 bases sitting between them. The DNA of the CDR3 is TGTGCCATATCCACGGTCCCGATGGAGACCCAGTACTTC. This codes for CAISTVPMETQYF.

In the case of this clone: The sample carries other DNA sequences with the same CDR3. J is TRBJ2-2 and V is TRBV6-5; D might be TRBD1 (5 bases). CDR3 length: 16 residues. V lost 3 bases to trimming and J lost 1 base, with 12 bases between them. The germline V gene encodes CDR1 MNHEY and CDR2 SVGAGI. The CDR3 sequence is CASSYLGQLNTGELFF. The CDR3 nucleotides are TGTGCCAGCAGTTATCTTGGACAATTGAACACCGGGGAGCTGTTTTTT.